This entry lists 26 T cell receptor beta chains sequenced from one sample in a study of identifying expanded T cells in peripheral blood. The assay was immunoSEQ multiplex PCR, and TCRdb's table has in-frame clones only and misses some. Of fewer than 85,000 clones detected, 70% to 90% appear once; the ten largest clones hold approximately 20%. The sequenced sample consisted of blood. The receptors come from a person aged 18 to 70 in good health.

This clone appeared a few times. The J gene is TRBJ1-2, the V gene TRBV30; TRBD1 aligns across 8 bases. V dropped 3 bases and J dropped 7; count of bases not matched to a gene: 4. The CDR3 covers 12 residues. Germline values: CDR1 GTSNPN, CDR2 SVGIG (reference sequence). The CDR3 reads CAWSPGQGGYTF. CDR3 nucleotides: TGTGCCTGGAGCCCTGGACAGGGTGGCTACACCTTC.

This rearrangement joins TRBV29-1 to TRBJ1-3; D may be TRBD1 (6 bases). Germline loops: CDR1 SQVTM, CDR2 ANQGSEA. The CDR3 runs 12 residues. V lost 7 bases, J lost 8 bases, and 15 bases lay in between. CDR3 region: CSAGGGGDTIYF. Written as DNA, the CDR3 is TGCAGCGCCGGAGGAGGGGGAGACACCATATATTTT.

The chain is built from TRBV2 and TRBJ1-1, with D perhaps matching TRBD1 (5 bases). The CDR3 consists of 18 residues. Germline V gives CDR1 SNHLY, CDR2 FYNNEI. The V end was cut by 8 bases, the J end by 1 base, with 26 bases between. CDR3 residues: CASGKWDYFITSNTEAFF. DNA for the CDR3: TGTGCCAGCGGTAAATGGGACTATTTTATAACATCGAACACTGAAGCTTTCTTT. Full variable domain (rest looked up from reference TRBV2 and TRBJ1-1): EPEVTQTPSHQVTQMGQEVILRCVPISNHLYFYWYRQILGQKVEFLVSFYNNEISEKSEIFDDQFSVERPDGSNFTLKIRSTKLEDSAMYFCASGKWDYFITSNTEAFFGQGTRLTVV.

In its sample, this clone was seen a few times. This sequence joins TRBV19 and TRBJ1-1; D might be TRBD1 (5 bases). This CDR3 comprises 13 residues. V shed 4 bases and J shed 2 bases, with 8 bases lying between them. The germline CDR1 and CDR2 sequences are LNHDA and SQIVND (reference sequence). The CDR3 reads CASSTGFNTEAFF. The CDR3 DNA is TGTGCCAGTAGTACAGGGTTTAACACTGAAGCTTTCTTT.

V usage is TRBV10-3 and J usage is TRBJ1-1; 10 bases are shared with TRBD1. The CDR3 spans 14 residues. Trimming at V came to 6 bases and at J to 11 bases, leaving 12 bases not matched to a gene. Per germline, CDR1 ENHRY and CDR2 SYGVKD. CDR3 loop: CAISNGGQGLPAFF. As DNA, the CDR3 is TGTGCCATCAGCAACGGGGGACAGGGGCTGCCGGCTTTCTTT.

The chain recombines TRBV18 with TRBJ2-2; D is ambiguous. CDR1 and CDR2 (germline): KGHSH, LQKENI. The CDR3 is made up of 15 amino acids. V was clipped by 0 bases and J by 9 bases, with 14 bases between them. CDR3 DNA sequence: TGTGCCAGCTCACCACCCGACTCACCTCACCGGGAGCTGTTTTTT. Translating it yields CASSPPDSPHRELFF.

This chain joins TRBV7-2 and TRBJ2-5, with 7 bases lining up with TRBD1. This CDR3 has 13 residues. Looked up from germline, CDR1 is SGHTA and CDR2 is FQGNSA. V lost 5 bases to trimming and J lost 6 bases; unmatched junction nucleotides: 6. The CDR3 loop reads CASSPGQPQTQYF. CDR3 DNA sequence: TGTGCCAGCAGCCCGGGACAGCCTCAGACCCAGTACTTC.

The rearrangement uses TRBV28 and TRBJ2-5; D uncertain. This CDR3 contains 11 residues. With 7 bases removed from V and 2 bases from J, the gap between germline ends came to 5 bases. Germline CDR1 is MDHEN and CDR2 is SYDVKM. CDR3 amino acids: CASKTQETQYF. The CDR3, as DNA: TGTGCCAGCAAGACGCAAGAGACCCAGTACTTC.

The chain carries TRBV5-1 and TRBJ2-7; possible D gene TRBD2, 5 bases. CDR1 and CDR2 from the germline V gene are SGHRS and YFSETQ. The germline V and J ends were trimmed by 2 bases and 0 bases, with 9 bases remaining between them. This CDR3 is 14 amino acids long. CDR3 loop: CASSFTRNSYEQYF. The CDR3 region has the DNA TGCGCCAGCAGCTTTACTAGAAACTCCTACGAGCAGTACTTC.

The genes are TRBV19 and TRBJ2-5, with 15 positions matching TRBD2. V lost 5 bases, J lost 5 bases, and 6 bases stayed unmatched. This CDR3 region has 16 residues. Germline CDR1 is LNHDA and CDR2 is SQIVND (reference sequence). CDR3 nucleotides: TGTGCCAGTAGTTGGACTAGCGGGAGGGGATTCGAGACCCAGTACTTC. It translates to CASSWTSGRGFETQYF.

The genes are TRBV4-3 and TRBJ1-2, with a tentative D call TRBD1 (5 bases). CDR3 length equals 17 residues. The germline CDR1 and CDR2 sequences are LGHNA and YSLEER. V shed 4 bases and J shed 4 bases, with 22 bases lying between them. CDR3 sequence (DNA): TGCGCCAGCAGCCTCTCCCCCCCCCGGCAGGGACTCTATGGCTACACCTTC. Translated, it gives CASSLSPPRQGLYGYTF.

The chain employs TRBV12-5 and TRBJ2-1; the D gene is possibly TRBD2 (6 bases). Trimming cost V 6 bases and J 2 bases, with 14 bases left between them. Germline V gene data show CDR1 as LGHNT and CDR2 as FRNRAP. The CDR3 totals 15 residues. The CDR3, as DNA: TGTGCTAGTGGCCTTGAGGACTACGCCTACAATGAGCAGTTCTTC. It codes for CASGLEDYAYNEQFF.

The chain carries TRBV23-1 and TRBJ2-4, with 8 bases that match TRBD2. TRBV23-1 has ORF status, its function being uncertain. This CDR3 spans 15 amino acids. The V and J ends lost 10 bases and 6 bases, in that order; junction bases with no gene match: 14. In nucleotides, the CDR3 is TGCGCCATCATAACCGGGAGGGTTGGTATAAACATTCAGTACTTC. Translating it yields CAIITGRVGINIQYF.

Written as DNA, the CDR3 is TGTGCCAGCGGAACTTACGAGCAGTACTTC. This sequence encodes CASGTYEQYF. The chain has TRBV28 and TRBJ2-7; D remains ambiguous. This CDR3 region has 10 residues. Germline loops: CDR1 MDHEN, CDR2 SYDVKM. V gave up 8 bases and J gave up 4 bases, with 6 bases separating them. The variable domain in full, with the rest retrieved from reference TRBV28 and TRBJ2-7, is DVKVTQSSRYLVKRTGEKVFLECVQDMDHENMFWYRQDPGLGLRLIYFSYDVKMKEKGDIPEGYSVSREKKERFSLILESASTNQTSMYLCASGTYEQYFGPGTRLTVT.

This clone came up a few times. V gene TRBV29-1 combines with J gene TRBJ2-7, with D perhaps TRBD1 (6 bases). Trimming shortened V by 2 bases and J by 0 bases, and 8 bases separated the two germline ends. From germline, CDR1 is SQVTM and CDR2 ANQGSEA. This CDR3 comprises 13 residues. The CDR3 region has the DNA TGCAGCGTTGAACAGGGGCGCTCCTACGAGCAGTACTTC. Translating gives CSVEQGRSYEQYF.

This chain uses TRBV5-1 with TRBJ1-1; possibly TRBD1 for D (5 bases). Germline V gene sequence: CDR1 SGHRS, CDR2 YFSETQ. The CDR3 has 15 residues. V gave up 1 base and J gave up 1 base, with 11 bases separating them. For the CDR3, the DNA is TGCGCCAGCAGCTTGTCGGGGACCGGGAACACTGAAGCTTTCTTT. Translated, it gives CASSLSGTGNTEAFF.

The V call is TRBV29-1, the J call TRBJ1-1; D possibly corresponds to TRBD1 (5 bases). CDR1 SQVTM and CDR2 ANQGSEA come from the germline V gene. V lost 6 bases and J 1 base, leaving 12 bases between the germline ends. This CDR3 has 13 amino acids. The CDR3 nucleotides are TGCAGCGTCGGATGGGACTCGAACACTGAAGCTTTCTTT. It specifies CSVGWDSNTEAFF.

The V gene is TRBV5-1, the J gene TRBJ1-3, with unresolved D. V was clipped by 0 bases and J by 0 bases, with 7 bases between them. CDR1 and CDR2 (germline): SGHRS, YFSETQ. CDR3 length: 15 amino acids. CDR3 sequence (DNA): TGCGCCAGCAGCTTGGATAGATCCTCTGGAAACACCATATATTTT. This sequence encodes CASSLDRSSGNTIYF.

This clone appeared a single time. The chain couples TRBV7-2 to TRBJ2-7; no firm D call. The CDR3 loop spans 12 amino acids. The V and J ends lost 1 base and 2 bases respectively, with 3 bases between them. The germline gives CDR1 SGHTA, CDR2 FQGNSA. CDR3 in amino acids: CASSLGTYEQYF. The CDR3 nucleotides are TGTGCCAGCAGCTTAGGTACCTACGAGCAGTACTTC. The full variable domain, completed using reference TRBV7-2 and TRBJ2-7, is GAGVSQSPSNKVTEKGKDVELRCDPISGHTALYWYRQSLGQGLEFLIYFQGNSAPDKSGLPSDRFSAERTGGSVSTLTIQRTQQEDSAVYLCASSLGTYEQYFGPGTRLTVT.

This chain joins TRBV5-6 and TRBJ2-5; D gene unclear. The CDR3 loop spans 13 amino acids. Trimming stripped 0 bases from V and 7 bases from J, with 10 bases between. Looked up from germline, CDR1 is SGHDT and CDR2 is YYEEEE. CDR3 sequence (DNA): TGTGCCAGCAGCTTGGGACTTGCTGGGACCCAGTACTTC. Protein sequence: CASSLGLAGTQYF. Supplemented by reference TRBV5-6 and TRBJ2-5, the full variable domain reads DAGVTQSPTHLIKTRGQQVTLRCSPKSGHDTVSWYQQALGQGPQFIFQYYEEEERQRGNFPDRFSGHQFPNYSSELNVNALLLGDSALYLCASSLGLAGTQYFGPGTRLLVL.

V and J are TRBV7-2 and TRBJ2-7, with 15 bases matching TRBD2. The CDR3 runs 15 residues. V shed 6 bases, J shed 6 bases, and the junction held 6 bases outside the gene matches. Per the germline V gene, CDR1 is SGHTA and CDR2 is FQGNSA. CDR3 DNA: TGTGCCAGCAGACCCGGACTAGCGGGAGGGGGCGAGCAGTACTTC. Translation gives CASRPGLAGGGEQYF.

The chain links TRBV2 to TRBJ2-2, with no clear D. CDR1 SNHLY and CDR2 FYNNEI come from the germline V gene. The V and J ends lost 1 base and 6 bases respectively, with 6 bases between them. CDR3 length: 13 amino acids. The CDR3 sequence: CASSEVRAGELFF. The DNA for the CDR3 is TGTGCCAGCAGTGAAGTCAGAGCCGGGGAGCTGTTTTTT.

In this sample, this clone turned up once. V usage is TRBV6-5 and J usage is TRBJ2-2, with 10 nucleotides matching TRBD2. This CDR3 comprises 15 residues. V was clipped by 7 bases and J by 4 bases; unmatched bases: 6. In germline, CDR1 is MNHEY, CDR2 SVGAGI. Here the CDR3 DNA reads TGTGCCAGCAACAAACTAGCGGGAAGCACCGGGGAGCTGTTTTTT. This codes for CASNKLAGSTGELFF.

V is TRBV2 and J is TRBJ2-3; D may be TRBD2 (6 bases). V was trimmed by 10 bases and J by 5 bases, leaving 19 bases between them. There are 14 residues in the CDR3. CDR1 is SNHLY, CDR2 FYNNEI, per germline. CDR3 in DNA: TGTGCCACCTCAGAGGGGACTTCTCGAGATACGCAGTATTTT. It specifies CATSEGTSRDTQYF.

V is TRBV25-1 and J is TRBJ1-1; no reliable D call. The germline V gene has CDR1 MGHDK and CDR2 SYGVNS. The V end was cut by 1 base, the J end by 10 bases, with 16 bases between. The length of the CDR3 is 14 residues. This CDR3 is CASSESARFGRAFF. In DNA form, the CDR3 reads TGTGCCAGCAGTGAATCCGCACGGTTTGGAAGAGCTTTCTTT. The full variable domain, its missing parts supplied by reference TRBV25-1 and TRBJ1-1, is EADIYQTPRYLVIGTGKKITLECSQTMGHDKMYWYQQDPGMELHLIHYSYGVNSTEKGDLSSESTVSRIRTEHFPLTLESARPSHTSQYLCASSESARFGRAFFGQGTRLTVV.

The genes are TRBV7-2 and TRBJ2-3; the match to TRBD2 covers 9 bases. Unmatched junction bases numbered 7, after V lost 4 bases and J lost 5 bases. The CDR3 is 15 residues long. Per germline, CDR1 SGHTA and CDR2 FQGNSA. The CDR3 reads CASSSNSGRRDTQYF. CDR3 DNA sequence: TGTGCCAGCAGCTCCAACAGCGGGAGGAGAGATACGCAGTATTTT.